The 28 T cell receptor beta chains given below trace back to one sample, sequenced in a study of blood T cell repertoires in COVID-19. Generated by immunoSEQ multiplex PCR, the TCRdb table keeps only in-frame clones and is missing some. The sample holds hundreds of thousands of clones, 70% to 90% seen once. Source material: peripheral blood. The receptor source for this set is a woman in her late teens or twenties who had recovered from COVID-19.

V and J are TRBV14 and TRBJ2-1; 7 bases map to TRBD2. J was trimmed by 2 bases and V by 4 bases; bases with no gene match: 5. The CDR3 is 15 amino acids. CDR1 and CDR2 from the germline V gene are SGHDN and FVKESK. CDR3 bases: TGTGCCAGCAGCCCGCTGGCGGGAGCCTACAATGAGCAGTTCTTC. The encoded protein is CASSPLAGAYNEQFF.

The genes are TRBV7-2 and TRBJ2-7, with 8 bases that match TRBD1. The CDR3 is 14 residues long. Germline lookup yields CDR1 SGHTA and CDR2 FQGNSA. V dropped 2 bases and J dropped 4; count of bases not matched to a gene: 4. CDR3 in DNA: TGTGCCAGCAGCTTACAGGGGGCTTGGTACGAGCAGTACTTC. Its protein is CASSLQGAWYEQYF.

The chain is built from TRBV7-8 and TRBJ2-1; D is unresolved. V shed 1 base and J shed 6 bases, with 16 bases lying between them. Germline loops: CDR1 SGHVS, CDR2 FQNEAQ. This CDR3 spans 16 amino acids. CDR3 coding DNA: TGTGCCAGCAGCTTAGGGTCCCGAGCAGGTGGCAATGAGCAGTTCTTC. This codes for CASSLGSRAGGNEQFF.

The chain employs TRBV6-5 and TRBJ1-6, with 7 bases lining up with TRBD1. Germline V lookup: CDR1 MNHEY, CDR2 SVGAGI. This CDR3 spans 12 amino acids. The V and J ends lost 8 bases and 6 bases, in that order; junction bases with no gene match: 1. This CDR3 reads CASRDSNSPLHF. CDR3 in DNA: TGTGCCAGCCGGGACAGTAATTCACCCCTCCACTTT.

The chain is built from TRBV3-1 (or the pseudogene TRBV3-2) and TRBJ2-1; 11 nucleotides line up with TRBD2. The J segment lost 7 bases and the V segment lost 2 bases, leaving 7 bases of the junction unmatched. Germline values: CDR1 LGHDT, CDR2 YNNKEL (reference sequence). This CDR3 is 16 amino acids long. The DNA of the CDR3 is TGTGCCAGCAGCCAACTACTAGCGGGAGTCGCGAATGAGCAGTTCTTC. This encodes CASSQLLAGVANEQFF.

The count of this clone is one. The genes are TRBV5-4 and TRBJ2-7; D may be TRBD2 (5 bases). V dropped 0 bases and J dropped 2 bases, with 6 bases sitting between them. The CDR3 extends over 13 amino acids. Germline CDR1 and CDR2: SGHNT and YYREEE (reference sequence). CDR3 coding DNA: TGTGCCAGCAGCTTGGACGGGACCTACGAGCAGTACTTC. Protein product: CASSLDGTYEQYF. Variable domain in full (rest from reference TRBV5-4 and TRBJ2-7): ETGVTQSPTHLIKTRGQQVTLRCSSQSGHNTVSWYQQALGQGPQFIFQYYREEENGRGNFPPRFSGLQFPNYSSELNVNALELDDSALYLCASSLDGTYEQYFGPGTRLTVT.

This chain links TRBV11-2 with TRBJ2-1; the match to TRBD2 covers 8 bases. The CDR3 loop spans 15 amino acids. Germline assignment: CDR1 SGHAT and CDR2 FQNNGV. V was pared by 5 bases and J by 5 bases, with 8 bases of the junction left unmatched. The CDR3 protein is CASSPSGSSDNEQFF. The CDR3, as DNA: TGTGCCAGCAGCCCCAGCGGGAGTAGCGACAATGAGCAGTTCTTC.

V is TRBV5-6 and J is TRBJ1-5; TRBD1 agrees at 7 bases. Germline CDR1 is SGHDT and CDR2 is YYEEEE. The CDR3 loop spans 15 amino acids. V gave up 0 bases and J gave up 5 bases; unmatched junction bases: 5. The CDR3 here is CASSLGQGGDQPQHF. CDR3 bases: TGTGCCAGCAGCTTGGGACAGGGAGGTGATCAGCCCCAGCATTTT.

This clone was recorded once. The rearrangement joins TRBV19 to TRBJ2-7; D possibly corresponds to TRBD2 (5 bases). Germline CDR1 LNHDA, CDR2 SQIVND (reference sequence). V lost 3 bases to trimming and J lost 7 bases, with 16 bases between them. This CDR3 spans 14 amino acids. The CDR3 region has the DNA TGTGCCAGTAGTATGGTAGGTCGATCGGGGGAGCAGTACTTC. This sequence encodes CASSMVGRSGEQYF.

V gene TRBV24-1 combines with J gene TRBJ2-2, with D perhaps matching TRBD1 (5 bases). Between the trimmed V and J ends, which lost 7 bases and 2 bases, there was a span of 13 bases. Germline loops: CDR1 KGHDR, CDR2 SFDVKD. This CDR3 has 15 amino acids. As DNA, the CDR3 is TGTGCCACCAGGACGTCGCAGGGAAACACCGGGGAGCTGTTTTTT. Its translation: CATRTSQGNTGELFF.

V usage is TRBV11-1 and J usage is TRBJ2-5; 12 nucleotides line up with TRBD2. From germline, CDR1 is SGHAT and CDR2 FQDESV (reference sequence). V trimming: 4 bases; J trimming: 4 bases; junction bases outside the gene matches: 7. The CDR3 covers 16 residues. Here the CDR3 reads CASSSWTSGNTETQYF. The CDR3 DNA sequence: TGTGCCAGCAGCTCCTGGACTAGCGGGAATACAGAGACCCAGTACTTC.

The chain carries TRBV4-3 and TRBJ2-1; D call uncertain. Germline values: CDR1 LGHNA, CDR2 YSLEER. The CDR3 length is 16 residues. The ends were cut back, 1 base at V and 0 bases at J, with 10 bases in the middle. The CDR3 bases are TGCGCCAGCAGCCAAGGCCTCAAGAGCTCCTACAATGAGCAGTTCTTC. Translated: CASSQGLKSSYNEQFF.

The CDR3 DNA reads as TGTGCCAGCAGCTTGTCGGCTGTTACTAGCGGTGTTGGCGACGAGCAGTACTTC. It codes for CASSLSAVTSGVGDEQYF. This chain uses TRBV5-4 with TRBJ2-7, with 8 bases fitting TRBD2. J lost 5 bases, V lost 1 base, and 17 bases had no gene match. Looked up from germline, CDR1 is SGHNT and CDR2 is YYREEE (reference sequence). The CDR3 runs 18 residues. Using reference TRBV5-4 and TRBJ2-7 for the parts outside the CDR3, the full variable domain is ETGVTQSPTHLIKTRGQQVTLRCSSQSGHNTVSWYQQALGQGPQFIFQYYREEENGRGNFPPRFSGLQFPNYSSELNVNALELDDSALYLCASSLSAVTSGVGDEQYFGPGTRLTVT.

This chain joins TRBV10-3 and TRBJ1-2, with TRBD1 matching 10 bases. The V gene end was trimmed by 8 bases and the J gene end by 4 bases; junction bases not matched to a gene: 7. Germline assignment: CDR1 ENHRY and CDR2 SYGVKD. The CDR3 contains 14 residues. In DNA form, the CDR3 reads TGTGCCATCTCCGGGACAGGGGTTAGCTATGGCTACACCTTC. Translating it yields CAISGTGVSYGYTF.

This chain connects TRBV4-3 to TRBJ2-2; D perhaps matches TRBD2 (7 bases). Germline loops: CDR1 LGHNA, CDR2 YSLEER. Trimming took 4 bases from V and 5 from J, leaving 14 bases between them. The CDR3 is made up of 15 amino acids. The CDR3: CASSPPGGGTGELFF. The CDR3 nucleotides are TGCGCCAGCAGCCCCCCGGGGGGCGGGACCGGGGAGCTGTTTTTT.

This chain joins TRBV6-5 and TRBJ1-6, with TRBD1 as a possible D gene (6 bases). Trimming took off 6 bases at V and 4 bases at J, with 10 bases between the two ends. Per the germline V gene, CDR1 is MNHEY and CDR2 is SVGAGI. The CDR3 runs 14 residues. CDR3 region: CASRQDSYNSPLHF. The CDR3 nucleotides read TGTGCCAGCAGACAGGACAGTTATAATTCACCCCTCCACTTT.

This chain's CDR3 is CASSQASEQYF. The DNA for the CDR3 is TGTGCCAGCAGCCAGGCTTCAGAGCAGTACTTC. The V call is TRBV3-1 (or the pseudogene TRBV3-2), the J call TRBJ2-7, with D uncertain. The V end was cut by 3 bases, the J end by 7 bases, with 7 bases between. The CDR3 loop spans 11 amino acids. Per the germline V gene, CDR1 is LGHDT and CDR2 is YNNKEL (reference sequence).

This clone appeared a few times. The V gene is TRBV25-1, the J gene TRBJ2-1, with TRBD2 matching over 9 bases. CDR3 length: 15 residues. Germline values: CDR1 MGHDK, CDR2 SYGVNS. V lost 3 bases, J lost 7 bases, and 7 bases stayed unmatched. The CDR3: CASSEPSGKFNEQFF. The CDR3 DNA sequence: TGTGCCAGCAGTGAGCCTAGCGGGAAGTTTAATGAGCAGTTCTTC.

The rearrangement links TRBV3-1 (or the pseudogene TRBV3-2) to TRBJ1-2; no reliable D call. The germline gives CDR1 LGHDT, CDR2 YNNKEL (reference sequence). This CDR3 has 14 amino acids. V gave up 0 bases and J gave up 7 bases, with 12 bases separating them. The chain's CDR3 is CASSQDGRVSGYTF. The CDR3 DNA sequence: TGTGCCAGCAGCCAAGACGGGAGGGTGAGTGGCTACACCTTC.

The chain is built from TRBV29-1 and TRBJ2-2; 9 bases are a match to TRBD2. CDR3 length: 14 residues. The J segment lost 7 bases and the V segment lost 4 bases, leaving 7 bases of the junction unmatched. CDR1 SQVTM and CDR2 ANQGSEA come from the germline V gene. The CDR3 loop reads CSVGASGKDGELFF. The DNA for the CDR3 is TGCAGCGTTGGGGCTAGCGGGAAGGACGGGGAGCTGTTTTTT.

V usage is TRBV5-5 and J usage is TRBJ1-5; tentative D call: TRBD1 (6 bases). CDR1 is SGHKS and CDR2 is YYEKEE in the germline V gene (reference sequence). The CDR3 spans 17 residues. Trimming cost V 2 bases and J 3 bases, with 18 bases left between them. CDR3 DNA sequence: TGTGCCAGCAGCTTCAAAGGGACACGCCAACCCAATCAGCCCCAGCATTTT. This translates into CASSFKGTRQPNQPQHF.

V gene TRBV29-1 combines with J gene TRBJ2-1, with 12 bases aligning to TRBD2. This CDR3 is built from 20 residues. From germline, CDR1 is SQVTM and CDR2 ANQGSEA. J gave up 0 bases and V 0 bases, and 12 bases lay outside the gene matches. DNA for the CDR3: TGCAGCGTTGAAGATGTCGTAGGGACTAGCGGGCCGTCCTCCTACAATGAGCAGTTCTTC. It specifies CSVEDVVGTSGPSSYNEQFF.

V gene TRBV18 combines with J gene TRBJ2-1, with D unresolved. The CDR3 length is 16 residues. Germline V gene lookup returns CDR1 KGHSH and CDR2 LQKENI. V dropped 3 bases and J dropped 2 bases, with 14 bases sitting between them. CDR3 DNA sequence: TGTGCCAGCTCACCTCCTAGGAGTCGGGCCTACAATGAGCAGTTCTTC. This codes for CASSPPRSRAYNEQFF.

This chain links TRBV30 with TRBJ1-6, with 10 bases lining up with TRBD1. Per the germline V gene, CDR1 is GTSNPN and CDR2 is SVGIG (reference sequence). The CDR3 has 12 amino acids. Trimming removed 6 bases from V and 10 bases from J; junction bases left unmatched: 3. DNA of the CDR3: TGTGCCTGCGGACAGGGGGTGTCACCCCTCCACTTT. Protein sequence: CACGQGVSPLHF.

This sequence joins TRBV5-6 and TRBJ2-4, with D possibly matching TRBD2 (6 bases). Looked up from germline, CDR1 is SGHDT and CDR2 is YYEEEE. This CDR3 has 14 amino acids. Trimming shortened V by 4 bases and J by 4 bases, and 12 bases separated the two germline ends. This CDR3 is CASSGSGRKNIQYF. CDR3 coding DNA: TGTGCCAGCAGCGGATCAGGGAGGAAAAACATTCAGTACTTC.

This chain links TRBV6-2 or TRBV6-3 with TRBJ2-1; 11 bases map to TRBD2. Per the germline V gene, CDR1 is MNHEY and CDR2 is SVGEGT. J gave up 4 bases and V 5 bases, and 16 bases lay outside the gene matches. The length of the CDR3 is 19 residues. The CDR3 spells CASSPLPRTSGYIYNEQFF. In DNA form, the CDR3 reads TGTGCCAGCAGTCCCTTACCTCGGACTAGCGGGTACATATACAATGAGCAGTTCTTC.

The rearrangement joins TRBV30 to TRBJ2-5, with D perhaps TRBD1 (6 bases). Looked up from germline, CDR1 is GTSNPN and CDR2 is SVGIG (reference sequence). The CDR3 has 15 residues. V was clipped by 1 base and J by 4 bases, with 16 bases between them. The CDR3 coding sequence is TGTGCCTGGAGTGGGTTTACAGGGTCCGTAGAGACCCAGTACTTC. Residues: CAWSGFTGSVETQYF. Full variable domain (outside the CDR3, taken from reference TRBV30 and TRBJ2-5): SQTIHQWPATLVQPVGSPLSLECTVEGTSNPNLYWYRQAAGRGLQLLFYSVGIGQISSEVPQNLSASRPQDRQFILSSKKLLLSDSGFYLCAWSGFTGSVETQYFGPGTRLLVL.

The gene calls are TRBV6-2 or TRBV6-3 and TRBJ1-2; 10 nucleotides match TRBD1. CDR1 is MNHEY and CDR2 is SVGEGT in the germline V gene. V dropped 1 base and J dropped 0; count of bases not matched to a gene: 5. The CDR3 covers 17 residues. CDR3 coding DNA: TGTGCCAGCAGTTACTTGATGGGACAGGGGACTAACTATGGCTACACCTTC. Translation: CASSYLMGQGTNYGYTF.